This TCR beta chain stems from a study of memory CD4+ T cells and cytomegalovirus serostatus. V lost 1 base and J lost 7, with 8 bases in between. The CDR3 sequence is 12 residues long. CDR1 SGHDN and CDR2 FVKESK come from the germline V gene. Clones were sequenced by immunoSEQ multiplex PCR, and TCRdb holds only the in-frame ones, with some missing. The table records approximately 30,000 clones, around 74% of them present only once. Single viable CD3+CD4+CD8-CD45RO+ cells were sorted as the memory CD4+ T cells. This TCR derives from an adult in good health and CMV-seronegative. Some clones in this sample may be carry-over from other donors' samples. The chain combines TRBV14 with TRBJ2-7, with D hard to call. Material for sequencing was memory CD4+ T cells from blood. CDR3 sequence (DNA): TGTGCCAGCAGCCAAGTGGCCGGAGAGCAGTACTTC. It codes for CASSQVAGEQYF.